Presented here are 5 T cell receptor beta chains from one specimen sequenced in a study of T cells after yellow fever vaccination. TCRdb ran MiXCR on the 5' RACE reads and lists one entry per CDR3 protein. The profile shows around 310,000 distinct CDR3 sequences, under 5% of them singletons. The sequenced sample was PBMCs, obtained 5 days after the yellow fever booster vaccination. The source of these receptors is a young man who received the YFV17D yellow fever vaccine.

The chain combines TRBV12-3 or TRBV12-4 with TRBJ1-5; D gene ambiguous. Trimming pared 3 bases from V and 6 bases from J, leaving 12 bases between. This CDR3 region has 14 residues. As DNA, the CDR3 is TGTGCCAGCAGTTTTGGTATCGGGAGTCAGCCCCAGCATTTT. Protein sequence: CASSFGIGSQPQHF.

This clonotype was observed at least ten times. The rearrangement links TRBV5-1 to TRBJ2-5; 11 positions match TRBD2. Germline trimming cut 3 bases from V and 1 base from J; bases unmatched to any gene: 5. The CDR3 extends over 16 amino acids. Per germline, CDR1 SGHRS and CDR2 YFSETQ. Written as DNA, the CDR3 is TGCGCCAGCAGCTCTGGACTAGCGGGTCCCCAAGAGACCCAGTACTTC. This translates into CASSSGLAGPQETQYF.

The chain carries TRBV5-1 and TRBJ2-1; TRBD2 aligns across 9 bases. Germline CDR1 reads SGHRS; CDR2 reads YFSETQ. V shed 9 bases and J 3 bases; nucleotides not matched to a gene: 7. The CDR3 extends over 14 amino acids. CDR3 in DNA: TGCGCCACCCGAGCGGGGGGATACTACAATGAGCAGTTCTTC. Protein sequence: CATRAGGYYNEQFF.

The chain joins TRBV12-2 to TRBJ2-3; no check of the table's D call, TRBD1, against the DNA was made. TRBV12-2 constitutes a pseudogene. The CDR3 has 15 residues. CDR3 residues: CASRPLSEITDTQYF. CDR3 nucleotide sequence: TGTGCAAGTCGCCCCCTCTCTGAAATAACAGATACGCAGTATTTT.

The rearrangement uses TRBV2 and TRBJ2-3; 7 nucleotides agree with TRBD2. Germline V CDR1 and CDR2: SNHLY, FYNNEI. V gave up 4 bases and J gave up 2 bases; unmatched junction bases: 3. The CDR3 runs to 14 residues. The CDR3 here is CASSGGGPTDTQYF. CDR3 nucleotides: TGTGCCAGCAGTGGGGGGGGACCCACAGATACGCAGTATTTT.